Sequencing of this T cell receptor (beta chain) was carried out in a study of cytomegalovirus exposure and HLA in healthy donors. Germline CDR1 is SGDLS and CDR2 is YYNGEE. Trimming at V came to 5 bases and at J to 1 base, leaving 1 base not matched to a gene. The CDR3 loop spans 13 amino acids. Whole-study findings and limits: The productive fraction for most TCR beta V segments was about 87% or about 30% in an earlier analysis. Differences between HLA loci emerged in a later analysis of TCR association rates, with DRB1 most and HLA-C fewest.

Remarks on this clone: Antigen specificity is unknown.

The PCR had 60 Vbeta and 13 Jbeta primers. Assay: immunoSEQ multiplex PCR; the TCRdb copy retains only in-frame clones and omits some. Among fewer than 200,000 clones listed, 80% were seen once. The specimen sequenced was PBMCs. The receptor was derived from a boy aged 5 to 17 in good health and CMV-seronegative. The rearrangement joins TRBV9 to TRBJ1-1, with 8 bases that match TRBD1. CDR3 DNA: TGTGCCAGCAGTGGACAGGGGAACACTGAAGCTTTCTTT. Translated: CASSGQGNTEAFF.